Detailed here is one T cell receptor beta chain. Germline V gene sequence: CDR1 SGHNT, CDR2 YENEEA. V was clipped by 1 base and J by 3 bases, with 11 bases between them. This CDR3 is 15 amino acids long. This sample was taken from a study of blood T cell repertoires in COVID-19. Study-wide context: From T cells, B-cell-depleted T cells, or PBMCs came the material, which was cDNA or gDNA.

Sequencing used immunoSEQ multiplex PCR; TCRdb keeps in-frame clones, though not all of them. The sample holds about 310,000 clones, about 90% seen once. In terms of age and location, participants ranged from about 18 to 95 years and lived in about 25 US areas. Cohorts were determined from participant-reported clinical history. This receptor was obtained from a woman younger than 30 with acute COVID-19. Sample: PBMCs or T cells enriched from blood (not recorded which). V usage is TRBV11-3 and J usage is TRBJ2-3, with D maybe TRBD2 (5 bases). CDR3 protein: CASSLGGRDTDTQYF. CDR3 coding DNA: TGTGCCAGCAGCTTAGGGGGTCGGGATACAGATACGCAGTATTTT.